One and the same sample provided the 20 T cell receptor beta chains below, sequenced in a study of control samples from healthy donors and cancer patients. The method was immunoSEQ multiplex PCR; TCRdb's version includes in-frame clones alone and lacks a portion of them. The sample records around 29,000 clones, 70% to 80% being singletons. The sequenced sample consisted of PBMCs. The source is a man in his sixties with head and neck cancer.

V gene TRBV28 combines with J gene TRBJ2-7; TRBD2 aligns across 7 bases. J lost 7 bases, V lost 1 base, and 7 bases had no gene match. The CDR3 sequence is 14 residues long. Per the germline V gene, CDR1 is MDHEN and CDR2 is SYDVKM. The CDR3 is CASSLSSGGSEQYF. CDR3 DNA sequence: TGTGCCAGCAGTTTATCTTCCGGGGGGTCGGAGCAGTACTTC.

The rearrangement uses TRBV19 and TRBJ1-1; D perhaps matches TRBD1 (5 bases). This CDR3 is built from 13 residues. Per the germline V gene, CDR1 is LNHDA and CDR2 is SQIVND (reference sequence). V lost 6 bases and J lost 1, with 9 bases in between. The chain's CDR3 is CASSRGGNTEAFF. The DNA of the CDR3 is TGTGCCAGTAGCCGGGGGGGGAACACTGAAGCTTTCTTT.

The chain links TRBV29-1 to TRBJ1-2, with 10 bases lining up with TRBD1. V lost 6 bases, J lost 6 bases, and 4 bases stayed unmatched. The CDR3 is made up of 12 amino acids. The germline V gene encodes CDR1 SQVTM and CDR2 ANQGSEA. The CDR3 DNA sequence: TGCAGCGTCAGACAGGGGGCGGATGGCTACACCTTC. As protein: CSVRQGADGYTF.

The chain links TRBV30 to TRBJ1-5, with D possibly TRBD1 on 5 matching bases. The CDR3 is 15 residues long. V lost 0 bases and J lost 4, with 13 bases in between. Germline V gene sequence: CDR1 GTSNPN, CDR2 SVGIG (reference sequence). CDR3 protein: CAWSVSGSFNQPQHF. Here the CDR3 DNA reads TGTGCCTGGAGTGTGTCAGGGAGTTTTAATCAGCCCCAGCATTTT. Complete variable domain (other parts from reference TRBV30 and TRBJ1-5): SQTIHQWPATLVQPVGSPLSLECTVEGTSNPNLYWYRQAAGRGLQLLFYSVGIGQISSEVPQNLSASRPQDRQFILSSKKLLLSDSGFYLCAWSVSGSFNQPQHFGDGTRLSIL.

The chain carries TRBV7-9 and TRBJ2-1; TRBD1 aligns across 10 bases. V shed 5 bases, J shed 8 bases, and the junction held 6 bases outside the gene matches. CDR3 size: 14 residues. The germline V gene encodes CDR1 SEHNR and CDR2 FQNEAQ (reference sequence). Here the CDR3 reads CASSQDRGWYEQFF. The CDR3 DNA follows: TGTGCCAGCAGCCAGGACAGGGGGTGGTATGAGCAGTTCTTC.

The chain is built from TRBV12-3 or TRBV12-4 and TRBJ2-2; tentative D call: TRBD1 (5 bases). This CDR3 region has 13 residues. V dropped 6 bases and J dropped 4 bases, with 9 bases sitting between them. The CDR3 loop is CASSQTGTGELFF. The CDR3 region has the DNA TGTGCCAGCAGCCAAACAGGCACCGGGGAGCTGTTTTTT.

The chain recombines TRBV7-3 with TRBJ2-7; tentatively, D is TRBD1 or TRBD2 (6 bases each). The CDR3 contains 14 residues. V was pared by 1 base and J by 6 bases, with 13 bases between. In germline, CDR1 is SGHTA, CDR2 FQGTGA. The CDR3 nucleotides read TGTGCCAGCAGCTTAAGCATGAGGGGGGCCGAGCAGTACTTC. This gives the protein CASSLSMRGAEQYF.

V usage is TRBV19 and J usage is TRBJ1-1, with a tentative D call TRBD1 (6 bases). The germline V gene encodes CDR1 LNHDA and CDR2 SQIVND (reference sequence). V was pared by 7 bases and J by 6 bases, with 15 bases between. This CDR3 has 13 amino acids. CDR3 protein: CASTRRGVAEAFF. The CDR3 DNA is TGTGCCAGTACGAGAAGGGGGGTAGCTGAAGCTTTCTTT.

In this sample, this clone turned up a few times. The rearrangement uses TRBV14 and TRBJ2-5, with 7 bases matching TRBD1. This CDR3 is 14 amino acids long. The ends lost 5 bases at V and 1 base at J; junction bases unmatched: 4. Germline CDR1 and CDR2: SGHDN and FVKESK. Written as DNA, the CDR3 is TGTGCCAGCAGCATGGCAGGGGGCCAAGAGACCCAGTACTTC. This codes for CASSMAGGQETQYF. The full variable domain, with the rest looked up from reference TRBV14 and TRBJ2-5, is EAGVTQFPSHSVIEKGQTVTLRCDPISGHDNLYWYRRVMGKEIKFLLHFVKESKQDESGMPNNRFLAERTGGTYSTLKVQPAELEDSGVYFCASSMAGGQETQYFGPGTRLLVL.

The chain uses TRBV12-3 or TRBV12-4 and TRBJ2-5, with TRBD2 as a possible D gene (5 bases). V was clipped by 8 bases and J by 2 bases, with 12 bases between them. The CDR3 is 13 amino acids. The CDR3 loop reads CASARERQETQYF. CDR3 nucleotide sequence: TGTGCCAGCGCTAGGGAGCGGCAAGAGACCCAGTACTTC.

The J gene is TRBJ2-5, the V gene TRBV2, with D tentatively TRBD2 (6 bases). CDR3 length: 14 amino acids. The germline gives CDR1 SNHLY, CDR2 FYNNEI. V was trimmed by 4 bases and J by 4 bases, leaving 13 bases between them. DNA of the CDR3: TGTGCCAGCAGTGGCCAGGGAGGTTTAGAGACCCAGTACTTC. It specifies CASSGQGGLETQYF.

The V gene is TRBV11-2, the J gene TRBJ2-7, with D unresolved. The germline CDR1 and CDR2 sequences are SGHAT and FQNNGV. V gave up 5 bases and J gave up 3 bases, with 5 bases separating them. The CDR3 consists of 11 residues. CDR3 sequence reads: CASSGHYEQYF. Written as DNA, the CDR3 is TGTGCCAGCAGCGGCCACTACGAGCAGTACTTC.

The chain recombines TRBV9 with TRBJ2-3; 12 positions agree with TRBD2. With V trimmed by 3 bases and J by 2 bases, 10 bases remained unmatched. The CDR3 has 18 residues. From germline, CDR1 is SGDLS and CDR2 YYNGEE. The CDR3 sequence is CASSATSGRPPFTDTQYF. DNA of the CDR3: TGTGCCAGCAGCGCAACTAGCGGGAGGCCCCCTTTCACAGATACGCAGTATTTT.

This clone has more than one count but fewer than ten. The chain combines TRBV3-1 (or the pseudogene TRBV3-2) with TRBJ2-7; D is uncertain. The CDR3 has 12 residues. CDR1 and CDR2 from the germline V gene are LGHDT and YNNKEL (reference sequence). Deletions cut 3 bases from V and 2 bases from J, with 5 bases between. CDR3 sequence: CASSHGTYEQYF. The CDR3 DNA follows: TGTGCCAGCAGCCATGGTACCTACGAGCAGTACTTC.

This clone was seen only a few times. This sequence joins TRBV30 and TRBJ2-5; 9 bases line up with TRBD2. V shed 3 bases and J 5 bases; nucleotides not matched to a gene: 22. The CDR3 has 19 amino acids. Germline CDR1 and CDR2: GTSNPN and SVGIG (reference sequence). The DNA of the CDR3 is TGTGCCTGGAGCGGCCACGGGCTAGCGGGGAGGCCGGGCAGGGAGACCCAGTACTTC. Protein sequence: CAWSGHGLAGRPGRETQYF.

V gene TRBV5-6 combines with J gene TRBJ1-2; D gene uncertain. Trimming removed 2 bases at V and 8 bases at J, with 16 bases between. CDR3 length: 14 residues. The germline V gene has CDR1 SGHDT and CDR2 YYEEEE. The CDR3 nucleotides are TGTGCCAGCAGCTTACTTGTCTCCCCGCGGGGCTACACCTTC. It is translated as CASSLLVSPRGYTF.

The genes are TRBV27 and TRBJ1-4; 8 nucleotides align to TRBD1. The CDR3 is made up of 16 amino acids. V dropped 6 bases and J dropped 3; count of bases not matched to a gene: 9. Germline V CDR1 and CDR2: MNHEY, SMNVEV (reference sequence). The CDR3 region is CASRRQGRVANEKLFF. The CDR3 DNA is TGTGCCAGCAGACGACAGGGGAGAGTTGCTAATGAAAAACTGTTTTTT.

The chain uses TRBV10-3 and TRBJ2-7; 8 bases fit TRBD2. This CDR3 comprises 16 residues. Germline V lookup: CDR1 ENHRY, CDR2 SYGVKD. V shed 2 bases, J shed 0 bases, and the junction held 6 bases outside the gene matches. In DNA form, the CDR3 reads TGTGCCATCAGTGAGAGAGTAGCGGGGAGCTCCTACGAGCAGTACTTC. Translating it yields CAISERVAGSSYEQYF.

The chain links TRBV6-5 to TRBJ2-4, with 13 nucleotides matching TRBD2. Trimming at V came to 2 bases and at J to 8 bases, leaving 6 bases not matched to a gene. The CDR3 runs 16 residues. Germline-derived CDR1 and CDR2 are MNHEY and SVGAGI. In nucleotides, the CDR3 is TGTGCCAGCAGTTACACTAGGACTAGCGGGAGCGACATTCAGTACTTC. This encodes CASSYTRTSGSDIQYF.

V usage is TRBV13 and J usage is TRBJ2-5; 8 bases line up with TRBD1. The CDR3 has 17 amino acids. V lost 5 bases, J lost 0 bases, and 11 bases stayed unmatched. The germline CDR1 and CDR2 sequences are PRHDT and FYEKMQ (reference sequence). CDR3 nucleotide sequence: TGTGCCAGCAGCCGACAGGGGATAACCAGAAACCAAGAGACCCAGTACTTC. Translation: CASSRQGITRNQETQYF.